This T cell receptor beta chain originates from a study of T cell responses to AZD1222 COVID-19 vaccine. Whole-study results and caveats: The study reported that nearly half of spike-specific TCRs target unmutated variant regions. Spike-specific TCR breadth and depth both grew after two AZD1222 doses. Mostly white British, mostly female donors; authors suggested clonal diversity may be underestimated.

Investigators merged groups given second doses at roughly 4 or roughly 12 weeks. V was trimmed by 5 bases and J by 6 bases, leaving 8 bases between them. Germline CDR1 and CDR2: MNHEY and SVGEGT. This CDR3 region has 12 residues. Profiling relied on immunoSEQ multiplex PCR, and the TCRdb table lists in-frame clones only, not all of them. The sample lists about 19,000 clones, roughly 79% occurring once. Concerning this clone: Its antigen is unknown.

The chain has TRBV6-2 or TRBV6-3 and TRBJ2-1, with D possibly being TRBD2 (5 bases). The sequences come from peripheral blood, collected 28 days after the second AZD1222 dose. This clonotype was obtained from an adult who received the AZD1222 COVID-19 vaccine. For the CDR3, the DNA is TGTGCCAGCAGTCTAGCTGGCAATGAGCAGTTCTTC. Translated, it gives CASSLAGNEQFF.